This record concerns one TCR beta chain sequence. Trimming at V came to 3 bases and at J to 2 bases, leaving 4 bases not matched to a gene. Germline assignment: CDR1 KGHDR and CDR2 SFDVKD. The CDR3 is 15 amino acids. In the authors' methods: Estimation of nucleated cell counts relied on the amplification of reference gene primers. Measured with immunoSEQ multiplex PCR; TCRdb has only the in-frame clones, and not every one. V, J and clone size derive from that table, while D and trimming were established from the DNA sequence. The sample includes roughly 250,000 clones, 75% to 90% of them seen just once. These data belong to a study of blood T cell repertoires in COVID-19. Study details: Italy, Spain and the United States were the sources of the convalescent and acute COVID-19 samples. PBMCs, B-cell-depleted T cells, or T cells provided the cDNA or gDNA that made up the material.

This chain joins TRBV24-1 and TRBJ2-3; 7 nucleotides match TRBD1. This receptor was obtained from a man aged 60 to 69 who had recovered from COVID-19. Material: peripheral blood. The CDR3 DNA reads TGTGCCACCAGTGATCAGGGGACAGTCACAGATACGCAGTATTTT. Its protein product is CATSDQGTVTDTQYF.